This T cell receptor beta chain was found in a study of cytomegalovirus exposure and HLA in healthy donors. Looking at the study overall: Per a later analysis, the roughly 700 first-cohort and some 130 validation repertoires shared one platform.

Study-wide points: In vitro assays verified that three CMV-associated chains recognized CMV antigens specifically. The listing of 150 to 200 TCR beta chains classed them as cytomegalovirus-associated. Most sequenced TCRs were rare (though some public TCRs occurred in many donors).

Note on this clone: What it binds is not known.

Trimming removed 3 bases from V and 0 bases from J, with 6 bases in between. CDR1 is SGHVS and CDR2 is FNYEAQ in the germline V gene. This CDR3 comprises 14 residues. Sequencing was performed with immunoSEQ multiplex PCR; in TCRdb, only in-frame clones are kept and a portion is missing. This sample has roughly 100,000 clones, with about 95% found just once. Sequencing used PBMCs. This chain uses TRBV7-6 with TRBJ1-3; no firm D call. The receptor was derived from a woman aged 18 to 35 in good health and CMV-seronegative. In DNA, the CDR3 is TGTGCCAGCAGCTTTCAGCGCTCTGGAAACACCATATATTTT. Protein: CASSFQRSGNTIYF.